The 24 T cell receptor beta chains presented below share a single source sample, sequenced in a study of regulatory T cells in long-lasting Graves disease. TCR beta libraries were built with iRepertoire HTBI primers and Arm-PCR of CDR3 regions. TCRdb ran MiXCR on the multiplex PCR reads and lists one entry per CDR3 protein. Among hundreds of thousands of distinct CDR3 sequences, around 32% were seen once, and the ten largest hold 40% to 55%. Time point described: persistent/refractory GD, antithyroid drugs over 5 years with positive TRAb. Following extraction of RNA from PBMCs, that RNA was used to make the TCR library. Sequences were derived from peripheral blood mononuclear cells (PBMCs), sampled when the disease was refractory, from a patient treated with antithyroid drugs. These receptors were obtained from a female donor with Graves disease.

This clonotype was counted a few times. The CDR3 DNA sequence: TGCAGTGCCGCCCCCCTCGGGAGGATGAACACTGAAGCTTTCTTT. The encoded protein is CSAAPLGRMNTEAFF. The V gene is TRBV20-1, the J gene TRBJ1-1; D uncertain. Trimming left V 6 bases short and J 0 bases short, with 17 bases between. This CDR3 has 15 amino acids. In germline, CDR1 is DFQATT, CDR2 SNEGSKA (reference sequence).

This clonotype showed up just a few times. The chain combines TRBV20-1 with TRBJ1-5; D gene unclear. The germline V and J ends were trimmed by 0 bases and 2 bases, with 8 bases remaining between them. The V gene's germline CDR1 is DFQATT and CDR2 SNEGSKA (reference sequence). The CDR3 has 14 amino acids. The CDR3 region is CSARDRGGNQPQHF. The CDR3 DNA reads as TGCAGTGCTAGAGATCGCGGGGGCAATCAGCCCCAGCATTTT.

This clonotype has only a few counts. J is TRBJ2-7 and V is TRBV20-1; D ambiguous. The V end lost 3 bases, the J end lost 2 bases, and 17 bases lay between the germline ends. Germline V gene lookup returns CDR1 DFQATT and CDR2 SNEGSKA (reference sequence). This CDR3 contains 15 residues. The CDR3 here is CSASLKEPSPYEQYF. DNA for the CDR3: TGCAGTGCTAGTCTTAAAGAACCCTCTCCCTACGAGCAGTACTTC.

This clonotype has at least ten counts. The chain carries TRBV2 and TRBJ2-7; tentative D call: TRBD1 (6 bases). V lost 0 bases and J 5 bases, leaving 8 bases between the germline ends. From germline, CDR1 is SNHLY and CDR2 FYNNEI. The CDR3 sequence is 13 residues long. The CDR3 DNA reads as TGTGCCAGCAGTGAAGCAGGGGGAAACGAGCAGTACTTC. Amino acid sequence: CASSEAGGNEQYF.

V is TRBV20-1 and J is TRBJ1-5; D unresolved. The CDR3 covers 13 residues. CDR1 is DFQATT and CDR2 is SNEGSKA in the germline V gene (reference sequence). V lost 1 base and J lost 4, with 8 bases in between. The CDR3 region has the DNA TGCAGTGCTAGAGCCAACTCAAATCAGCCCCAGCATTTT. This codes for CSARANSNQPQHF.

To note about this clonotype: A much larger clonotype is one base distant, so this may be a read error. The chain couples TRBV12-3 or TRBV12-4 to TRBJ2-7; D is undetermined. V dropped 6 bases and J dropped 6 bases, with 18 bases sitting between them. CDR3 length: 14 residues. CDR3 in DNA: TGTGCCAGCAGGCCTACCTTGCCCGGCGTCGAGCAGTACTTC. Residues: CASRPTLPGVEQYF.

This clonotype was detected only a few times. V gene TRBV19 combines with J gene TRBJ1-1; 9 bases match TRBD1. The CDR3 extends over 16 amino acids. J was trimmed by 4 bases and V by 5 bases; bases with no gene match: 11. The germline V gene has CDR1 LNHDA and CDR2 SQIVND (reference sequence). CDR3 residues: CASSPTGGWIRTEAFF. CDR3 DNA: TGTGCCAGTAGTCCTACAGGGGGCTGGATCCGCACTGAAGCTTTCTTT.

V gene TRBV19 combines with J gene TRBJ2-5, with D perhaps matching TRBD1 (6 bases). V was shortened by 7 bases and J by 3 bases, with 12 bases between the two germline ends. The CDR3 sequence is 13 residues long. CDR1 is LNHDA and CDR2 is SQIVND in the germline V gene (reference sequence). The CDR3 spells CASKLQGEETQYF. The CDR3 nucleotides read TGTGCCAGTAAATTACAGGGAGAAGAGACCCAGTACTTC.

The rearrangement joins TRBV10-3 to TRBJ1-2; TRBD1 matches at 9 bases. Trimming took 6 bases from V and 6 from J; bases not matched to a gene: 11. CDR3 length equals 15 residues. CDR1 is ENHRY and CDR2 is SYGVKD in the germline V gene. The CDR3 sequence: CAIRGETGGLNGYTF. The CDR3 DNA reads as TGTGCCATCAGGGGGGAGACAGGGGGTCTAAATGGCTACACCTTC.

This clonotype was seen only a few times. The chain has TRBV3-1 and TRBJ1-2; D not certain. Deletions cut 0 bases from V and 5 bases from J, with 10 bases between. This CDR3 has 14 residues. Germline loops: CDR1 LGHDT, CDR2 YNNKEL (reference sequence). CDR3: CASSQDLGGYGYTF. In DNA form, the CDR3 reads TGTGCCAGCAGCCAAGATCTGGGAGGGTATGGCTACACCTTC. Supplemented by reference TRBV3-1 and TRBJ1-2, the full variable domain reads DTAVSQTPKYLVTQMGNDKSIKCEQNLGHDTMYWYKQDSKKFLKIMFSYNNKELIINETVPNRFSPKSPDKAHLNLHINSLELGDSAVYFCASSQDLGGYGYTFGSGTRLTVV.

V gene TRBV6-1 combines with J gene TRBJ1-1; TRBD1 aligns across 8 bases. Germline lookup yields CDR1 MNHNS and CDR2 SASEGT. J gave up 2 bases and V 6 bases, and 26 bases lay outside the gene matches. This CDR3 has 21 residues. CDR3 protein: CASSSRPKLGQAILPNTEAFF. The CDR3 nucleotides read TGTGCCAGCAGCTCCCGCCCCAAATTGGGACAGGCAATACTTCCTAACACTGAAGCTTTCTTT.

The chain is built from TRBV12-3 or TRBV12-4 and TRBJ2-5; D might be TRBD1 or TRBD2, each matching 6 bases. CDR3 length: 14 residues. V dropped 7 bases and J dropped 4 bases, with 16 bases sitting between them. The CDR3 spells CASTRGPEIETQYF. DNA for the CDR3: TGTGCCAGCACCCGGGGGCCCGAGATAGAGACCCAGTACTTC.

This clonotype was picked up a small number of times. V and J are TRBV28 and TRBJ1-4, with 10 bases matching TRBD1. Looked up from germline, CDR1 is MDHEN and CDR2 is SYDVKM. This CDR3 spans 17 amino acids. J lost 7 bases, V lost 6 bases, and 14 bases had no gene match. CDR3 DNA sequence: TGTGCCAGCAGCTCCCCGCATGACAGGGGGCTTGGTGAAAAACTGTTTTTT. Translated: CASSSPHDRGLGEKLFF.

CDR3: CSARDDSVSSYEQYF. CDR3 sequence (DNA): TGCAGTGCTAGAGACGACAGTGTTAGCTCCTACGAGCAGTACTTC. The chain is built from TRBV20-1 and TRBJ2-7; D may be TRBD1 (5 bases). The V end was cut by 0 bases, the J end by 0 bases, with 12 bases between. Germline V CDR1 and CDR2: DFQATT, SNEGSKA (reference sequence). The CDR3 sequence is 15 residues long.

The CDR3 DNA follows: TGCAGTGCTAGAGGGCGACAAGGATACCAGCCCCAGCATTTT. Its translation is CSARGRQGYQPQHF. The V gene is TRBV20-1, the J gene TRBJ1-5; D is unresolved. There are 14 residues in the CDR3. Germline CDR1 and CDR2: DFQATT and SNEGSKA (reference sequence). V lost 1 base, J lost 7 bases, and 14 bases lay in between.

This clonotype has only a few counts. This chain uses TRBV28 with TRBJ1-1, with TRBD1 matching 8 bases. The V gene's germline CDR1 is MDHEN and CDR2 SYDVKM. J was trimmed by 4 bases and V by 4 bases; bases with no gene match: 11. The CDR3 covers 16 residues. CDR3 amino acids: CASSSAGGAGATEAFF. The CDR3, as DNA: TGTGCCAGCAGTTCCGCAGGGGGCGCGGGTGCCACTGAAGCTTTCTTT.

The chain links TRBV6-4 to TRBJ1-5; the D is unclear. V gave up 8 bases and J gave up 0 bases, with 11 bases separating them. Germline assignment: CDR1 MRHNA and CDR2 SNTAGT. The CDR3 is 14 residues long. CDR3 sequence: CASAYDSSNQPQHF. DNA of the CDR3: TGTGCCAGCGCGTACGACTCTAGCAATCAGCCCCAGCATTTT.

The CDR3 spells CSARELGAGAAYEQYF. Written as DNA, the CDR3 is TGCAGTGCTAGAGAACTCGGGGCGGGAGCGGCCTACGAGCAGTACTTC. This rearrangement joins TRBV20-1 to TRBJ2-7, with TRBD2 matching over 7 bases. The CDR3 sequence is 16 residues long. Germline lookup yields CDR1 DFQATT and CDR2 SNEGSKA (reference sequence). V trimming: 0 bases; J trimming: 2 bases; junction bases outside the gene matches: 10.

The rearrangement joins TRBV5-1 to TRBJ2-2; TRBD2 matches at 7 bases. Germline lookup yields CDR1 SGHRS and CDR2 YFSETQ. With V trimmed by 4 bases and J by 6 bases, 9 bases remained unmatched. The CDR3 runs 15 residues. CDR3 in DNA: TGCGCCAGCAGCCAGACTAGCCGAGGTGCCGGGGAGCTGTTTTTT. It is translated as CASSQTSRGAGELFF.

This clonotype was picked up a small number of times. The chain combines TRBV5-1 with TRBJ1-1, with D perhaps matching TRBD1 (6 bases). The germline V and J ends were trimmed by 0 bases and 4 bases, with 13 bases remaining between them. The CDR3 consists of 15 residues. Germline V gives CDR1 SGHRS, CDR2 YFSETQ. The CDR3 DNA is TGCGCCAGCAGCTTGGATGGGGGCGCAGGCACTGAAGCTTTCTTT. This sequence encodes CASSLDGGAGTEAFF.

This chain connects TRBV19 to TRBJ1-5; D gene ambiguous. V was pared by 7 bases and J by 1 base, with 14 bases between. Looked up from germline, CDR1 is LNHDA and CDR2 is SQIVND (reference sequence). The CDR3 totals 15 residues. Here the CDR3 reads CASTSGLVSNQPQHF. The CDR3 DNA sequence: TGTGCCAGTACCTCGGGTTTGGTAAGCAATCAGCCCCAGCATTTT.

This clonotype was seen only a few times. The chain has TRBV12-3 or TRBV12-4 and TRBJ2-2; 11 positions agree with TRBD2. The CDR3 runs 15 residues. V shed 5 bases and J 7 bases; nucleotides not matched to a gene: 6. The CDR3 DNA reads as TGTGCCAGCAGTAACGGACTAGCGGGTATCGGGGAGCTGTTTTTT. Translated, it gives CASSNGLAGIGELFF.

CDR3 sequence reads: CASGAIGTSGAPAYEQYF. The CDR3, as DNA: TGTGCCAGCGGCGCTATAGGGACTAGCGGGGCGCCTGCCTACGAGCAGTACTTC. V gene TRBV27 combines with J gene TRBJ2-7; 13 bases map to TRBD2. CDR1 and CDR2 from the germline V gene are MNHEY and SMNVEV (reference sequence). The CDR3 has 18 residues. V lost 8 bases and J lost 2; bases outside the gene matches: 15.

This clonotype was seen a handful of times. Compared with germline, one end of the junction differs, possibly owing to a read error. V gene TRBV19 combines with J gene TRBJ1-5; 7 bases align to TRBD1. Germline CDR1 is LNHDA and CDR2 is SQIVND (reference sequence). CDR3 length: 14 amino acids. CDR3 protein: CASSVEGAEQPQHF. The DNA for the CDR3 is TGTGCCAGTAGTGTAGAGGGGGCTGAGCAGCCCCAGCATTTT.